These 31 T cell receptor beta chains were all obtained from the same sample, sequenced in a study of T cell responses to AZD1222 COVID-19 vaccine. Profiled with immunoSEQ multiplex PCR; TCRdb holds only in-frame clones, not every one. Of some 100,000 clones listed, 88% were seen once; the top ten hold about 13%. This specimen was peripheral blood, taken on day 0 of MenACWY control vaccination. The origin of the receptors is an adult in good health.

The chain employs TRBV5-1 and TRBJ1-1; 8 positions match TRBD1. Germline lookup yields CDR1 SGHRS and CDR2 YFSETQ. The V gene end was trimmed by 4 bases and the J gene end by 11 bases; junction bases not matched to a gene: 16. The CDR3 covers 15 residues. DNA of the CDR3: TGCGCCAGCAGCACCCGGACAGGGTTGGGCACCAGTGCTTTCTTT. It is translated as CASSTRTGLGTSAFF. The entire variable domain, with the rest obtained from reference TRBV5-1 and TRBJ1-1, is as follows: KAGVTQTPRYLIKTRGQQVTLSCSPISGHRSVSWYQQTPGQGLQFLFEYFSETQRNKGNFPGRFSGRQFSNSRSEMNVSTLELGDSALYLCASSTRTGLGTSAFFGQGTRLTVV.

This chain connects TRBV5-1 to TRBJ1-1; D gene ambiguous. Germline V CDR1 and CDR2: SGHRS, YFSETQ. This CDR3 comprises 14 residues. V was cut by 4 bases and J by 7 bases, with 17 bases left in between. CDR3 nucleotide sequence: TGCGCCAGCAGCACCCGGTGGTCCCGCAGTGAAGCTTTCTTT. Protein product: CASSTRWSRSEAFF.

V is TRBV28 and J is TRBJ1-5; D might be TRBD1 (6 bases). V gave up 7 bases and J gave up 4 bases, with 17 bases separating them. The CDR3 totals 15 residues. Germline CDR1 and CDR2: MDHEN and SYDVKM. The CDR3 region is CASTRSGGWNQPQHF. CDR3 DNA sequence: TGTGCCAGCACCCGGTCGGGGGGCTGGAATCAGCCCCAGCATTTT.

The V call is TRBV10-2, the J call TRBJ1-1; D is unresolved. Germline CDR1 and CDR2: WSHSY and SAAADI. V shed 2 bases and J shed 1 base, with 23 bases lying between them. The CDR3 consists of 19 residues. CDR3 loop: CASSEPKESSRLKNTEAFF. CDR3 DNA sequence: TGCGCCAGCAGTGAGCCCAAAGAGAGCAGTAGGTTAAAGAACACTGAAGCTTTCTTT.

Comments on this clone: The junction does not match germline at one end; this may be a read error. The J gene is TRBJ2-1, the V gene TRBV3-1 (or the pseudogene TRBV3-2), with TRBD2 as a possible D gene (5 bases). CDR1 is LGHDT and CDR2 is YNNKEL in the germline V gene (reference sequence). The CDR3 consists of 16 residues. The CDR3 here is CASSRQASNSHNEQFF. The CDR3 bases are TGTGCCAGCAGCCGCCAAGCTAGCAACTCCCACAATGAGCAGTTCTTC.

In nucleotides, the CDR3 is TGTGCCAGCAGCCCATTTCTCCAGCCCCAGCATTTT. It yields the protein CASSPFLQPQHF. The rearrangement links TRBV7-8 to TRBJ1-5; D remains ambiguous. The CDR3 runs 12 residues. Germline CDR1 is SGHVS and CDR2 is FQNEAQ. V was trimmed by 5 bases and J by 7 bases, leaving 9 bases between them.

The genes are TRBV19 and TRBJ2-1, with 16 bases that match TRBD2. This CDR3 is built from 16 residues. Germline assignment: CDR1 LNHDA and CDR2 SQIVND (reference sequence). J was trimmed by 7 bases and V by 5 bases; bases with no gene match: 5. DNA of the CDR3: TGTGCCAGTAGTCCCGGGACTAGCGGGAGGGGTAATGAGCAGTTCTTC. Amino acid sequence: CASSPGTSGRGNEQFF.

The J gene is TRBJ1-1, the V gene TRBV27, with D tentatively TRBD1 (5 bases). Germline lookup yields CDR1 MNHEY and CDR2 SMNVEV (reference sequence). The germline V and J ends were trimmed by 7 bases and 5 bases, with 8 bases remaining between them. The CDR3 extends over 11 amino acids. CDR3 nucleotide sequence: TGTGCCAGCATCCGGGGGACTGAAGCTTTCTTT. It yields the protein CASIRGTEAFF.

V and J are TRBV2 and TRBJ2-1; 10 bases match TRBD2. The CDR3 runs to 14 residues. Germline V gene sequence: CDR1 SNHLY, CDR2 FYNNEI. Trimming removed 8 bases from V and 2 bases from J; junction bases left unmatched: 3. This chain's CDR3 is CASWSGRAYNEQFF. DNA for the CDR3: TGTGCCAGCTGGAGCGGGAGGGCCTACAATGAGCAGTTCTTC.

The J gene is TRBJ1-4, the V gene TRBV4-2; D call uncertain. CDR3 length equals 16 residues. Germline loops: CDR1 LGHNA, CDR2 YNFKEQ. Trimming removed 5 bases from V and 4 bases from J, with 17 bases in between. DNA of the CDR3: TGTGCCAGCAGCACGAGGACGGGCTGGGTTAATGAAAAACTGTTTTTT. Translating it yields CASSTRTGWVNEKLFF.

The chain carries TRBV28 and TRBJ1-5; D is uncertain. The CDR3 has 14 residues. Germline loops: CDR1 MDHEN, CDR2 SYDVKM. V lost 5 bases and J lost 2, with 10 bases in between. DNA of the CDR3: TGTGCCAGCAGTCCACAGTTGGGCAATCAGCCCCAGCATTTT. Its translation is CASSPQLGNQPQHF.

V gene TRBV19 combines with J gene TRBJ1-5; D remains ambiguous. V gave up 9 bases and J gave up 2 bases, with 14 bases separating them. This CDR3 has 14 residues. In germline, CDR1 is LNHDA, CDR2 SQIVND (reference sequence). DNA for the CDR3: TGTGCCAGCGCGCTTATATGGGGCAATCAGCCCCAGCATTTT. It is translated as CASALIWGNQPQHF.

The chain links TRBV6-5 to TRBJ1-5, with 8 bases aligning to TRBD1. CDR3 length equals 15 residues. The germline V gene has CDR1 MNHEY and CDR2 SVGAGI. Germline trimming cut 8 bases from V and 4 bases from J; bases unmatched to any gene: 10. The CDR3 DNA follows: TGTGCCAGCGGGGGAGGACAGGGCTGGAATCAGCCCCAGCATTTT. It codes for CASGGGQGWNQPQHF.

The chain carries TRBV27 and TRBJ2-7; 8 bases line up with TRBD1. V shed 7 bases and J 4 bases; nucleotides not matched to a gene: 9. CDR1 is MNHEY, CDR2 SMNVEV, per germline (reference sequence). CDR3 length: 14 residues. This CDR3 is CASKVSGGLYEQYF. The DNA of the CDR3 is TGTGCCAGCAAGGTCTCAGGGGGCCTTTACGAGCAGTACTTC.

This clone was seen just once. This sequence joins TRBV7-2 and TRBJ2-7; 9 nucleotides agree with TRBD1. Germline V lookup: CDR1 SGHTA, CDR2 FQGNSA. The CDR3 runs to 15 residues. V lost 6 bases to trimming and J lost 3 bases; unmatched junction nucleotides: 9. The CDR3 sequence: CASRPGGQGSYEQYF. CDR3 DNA: TGTGCCAGCAGACCCGGCGGACAGGGGAGCTACGAGCAGTACTTC.

J is TRBJ2-5 and V is TRBV5-1, with 9 bases lining up with TRBD2. The V gene end was trimmed by 0 bases and the J gene end by 0 bases; junction bases not matched to a gene: 3. CDR1 is SGHRS, CDR2 YFSETQ, per germline. The CDR3 contains 16 residues. The CDR3 nucleotides are TGCGCCAGCAGCTTGGCTCTAGCGGGGAACCAAGAGACCCAGTACTTC. Translation gives CASSLALAGNQETQYF.

The chain combines TRBV20-1 with TRBJ1-2, with D unresolved. CDR1 is DFQATT and CDR2 is SNEGSKA in the germline V gene (reference sequence). The CDR3 sequence is 11 residues long. The V end lost 4 bases, the J end lost 4 bases, and 7 bases lay between the germline ends. The CDR3 DNA reads as TGCAGTGCTATTCCCCTCTATGGCTACACCTTC. This gives the protein CSAIPLYGYTF.

The V gene is TRBV6-2 or TRBV6-3, the J gene TRBJ2-7, with no clear D. The germline V and J ends were trimmed by 4 bases and 3 bases, with 13 bases remaining between them. The CDR3 runs 14 residues. CDR1 and CDR2 (germline): MNHEY, SVGEGT. The CDR3 spells CASSFSQNNYEQYF. In nucleotides, the CDR3 is TGTGCCAGCAGTTTTTCACAGAATAACTACGAGCAGTACTTC.

The chain is built from TRBV24-1 and TRBJ2-2, with a weak D call TRBD1 (6 bases). Germline CDR1 and CDR2: KGHDR and SFDVKD. The V gene lost 2 bases and the J gene lost 2 bases, with 11 bases spanning the gap. This CDR3 comprises 16 residues. This CDR3 reads CATSDYTGTNTGELFF. CDR3 in DNA: TGTGCCACCAGTGATTACACAGGGACCAACACCGGGGAGCTGTTTTTT.

The gene calls are TRBV7-2 and TRBJ1-5; possible D gene TRBD1, 5 bases. Per germline, CDR1 SGHTA and CDR2 FQGNSA. The V and J ends lost 3 bases and 0 bases respectively, with 9 bases between them. The CDR3 extends over 15 amino acids. CDR3 nucleotides: TGTGCCAGCAGCTTGGGGCGTGTTAGCAATCAGCCCCAGCATTTT. It encodes CASSLGRVSNQPQHF.

The gene calls are TRBV2 and TRBJ2-5; 9 nucleotides match TRBD2. V lost 6 bases, J lost 7 bases, and 15 bases stayed unmatched. Germline CDR1 reads SNHLY; CDR2 reads FYNNEI. The CDR3 has 16 residues. CDR3 in amino acids: CASRESGTSTMGTQYF. The CDR3 DNA is TGTGCCAGCAGGGAGTCCGGGACTAGCACCATGGGGACCCAGTACTTC.

The gene calls are TRBV7-2 and TRBJ2-1; 10 bases fit TRBD2. CDR3 length equals 15 residues. The germline gives CDR1 SGHTA, CDR2 FQGNSA. V was pared by 2 bases and J by 5 bases, with 3 bases of the junction left unmatched. The CDR3 sequence is CASSLLAGAHNEQFF. The CDR3 DNA follows: TGTGCCAGCAGCTTACTAGCGGGAGCCCACAATGAGCAGTTCTTC. Complete variable domain (other parts from reference TRBV7-2 and TRBJ2-1): GAGVSQSPSNKVTEKGKDVELRCDPISGHTALYWYRQSLGQGLEFLIYFQGNSAPDKSGLPSDRFSAERTGGSVSTLTIQRTQQEDSAVYLCASSLLAGAHNEQFFGPGTRLTVL.

V is TRBV28 and J is TRBJ2-7, with 8 bases that match TRBD2. This CDR3 is built from 15 residues. Unmatched junction bases numbered 10, after V lost 6 bases and J lost 3 bases. CDR1 is MDHEN, CDR2 SYDVKM, per germline. The CDR3 loop is CASSPSTSGLYEQYF. The DNA for the CDR3 is TGTGCCAGCAGCCCTTCTACTAGCGGACTCTACGAGCAGTACTTC.

This clone has a single count. The chain carries TRBV24-1 and TRBJ2-3; D perhaps matches TRBD2 (6 bases). V lost 11 bases to trimming and J lost 0 bases, with 11 bases between them. This CDR3 region has 13 residues. Germline values: CDR1 KGHDR, CDR2 SFDVKD. CDR3 in amino acids: CASGAGSTDTQYF. CDR3 sequence (DNA): TGTGCCAGTGGGGCGGGGAGCACAGATACGCAGTATTTT.

The V gene is TRBV19, the J gene TRBJ2-7; no firm D call. V was shortened by 0 bases and J by 4 bases, with 7 bases between the two germline ends. Germline values: CDR1 LNHDA, CDR2 SQIVND (reference sequence). The CDR3 loop spans 13 amino acids. CDR3 in amino acids: CASSIDPAYEQYF. The DNA for the CDR3 is TGTGCCAGTAGTATAGATCCCGCTTACGAGCAGTACTTC.

The chain joins TRBV13 to TRBJ2-2; D call uncertain. V was cut by 3 bases and J by 1 base, with 3 bases left in between. The germline V gene has CDR1 PRHDT and CDR2 FYEKMQ (reference sequence). CDR3 length: 13 amino acids. For the CDR3, the DNA is TGTGCCAGCAGCTTGGAGAACACCGGGGAGCTGTTTTTT. The encoded protein is CASSLENTGELFF.

The chain employs TRBV30 and TRBJ1-2; possibly TRBD1 for D (5 bases). The CDR3 loop spans 13 amino acids. CDR1 and CDR2 from the germline V gene are GTSNPN and SVGIG (reference sequence). V lost 7 bases and J lost 4, with 16 bases in between. CDR3 nucleotide sequence: TGTGCCTACCCAACGGGGGTAAGCTATGGCTACACCTTC. Translated: CAYPTGVSYGYTF.

The chain combines TRBV12-3 or TRBV12-4 with TRBJ1-1; D may be TRBD1 (5 bases). The CDR3 is 13 amino acids. The V end lost 8 bases, the J end lost 1 base, and 11 bases lay between the germline ends. CDR3: CASGRGGNTEAFF. The CDR3 coding sequence is TGTGCCAGCGGCCGGGGGGGGAACACTGAAGCTTTCTTT.

The V and J genes are TRBV4-2 and TRBJ2-7; D is ambiguous. The V and J ends lost 1 base and 1 base respectively, with 5 bases between them. The CDR3 length is 13 residues. Looked up from germline, CDR1 is LGHNA and CDR2 is YNFKEQ. In DNA, the CDR3 is TGTGCCAGCAGCCAAGTATCGTCCTACGAGCAGTACTTC. Translated: CASSQVSSYEQYF.

This sequence joins TRBV28 and TRBJ1-5, with no clear D. The CDR3 has 15 residues. The germline CDR1 and CDR2 sequences are MDHEN and SYDVKM. Trimming cost V 3 bases and J 9 bases, with 18 bases left between them. The DNA of the CDR3 is TGTGCCAGCAGTTTTCAACCGCCCGGTAGGAGGCCCCAGCATTTT. Protein product: CASSFQPPGRRPQHF.

The chain joins TRBV28 to TRBJ1-1; D uncertain. V lost 1 base to trimming and J lost 8 bases, with 8 bases between them. Germline V lookup: CDR1 MDHEN, CDR2 SYDVKM. This CDR3 spans 12 amino acids. CDR3: CASSLSVDEAFF. The DNA for the CDR3 is TGTGCCAGCAGTTTATCCGTGGACGAAGCTTTCTTT.